This TCR beta chain was profiled in a study of blood T cells in healthy people across ages. The germline V and J ends were trimmed by 0 bases and 0 bases, with 12 bases remaining between them. This CDR3 contains 17 residues. Germline CDR1 reads MNHEY; CDR2 reads SVGAGI. Next came a second PCR, run for roughly 7 to 12 cycles, which used a sample-barcoded 5' primer along with a J-beta primer mix. One entry per CDR3 protein, called by TCRdb with MiXCR from the 5' RACE reads. Of about 290,000 distinct CDR3 sequences listed, 25% to 30% are singletons. The origin of this receptor is a woman in her sixties or seventies in good health. The gene calls are TRBV6-5 and TRBJ2-4; D remains ambiguous. Sequenced input: blood. The CDR3 is CASSYSNSPLAKNIQYF. CDR3 DNA sequence: TGTGCCAGCAGTTACTCGAATTCCCCCTTAGCCAAAAACATTCAGTACTTC.